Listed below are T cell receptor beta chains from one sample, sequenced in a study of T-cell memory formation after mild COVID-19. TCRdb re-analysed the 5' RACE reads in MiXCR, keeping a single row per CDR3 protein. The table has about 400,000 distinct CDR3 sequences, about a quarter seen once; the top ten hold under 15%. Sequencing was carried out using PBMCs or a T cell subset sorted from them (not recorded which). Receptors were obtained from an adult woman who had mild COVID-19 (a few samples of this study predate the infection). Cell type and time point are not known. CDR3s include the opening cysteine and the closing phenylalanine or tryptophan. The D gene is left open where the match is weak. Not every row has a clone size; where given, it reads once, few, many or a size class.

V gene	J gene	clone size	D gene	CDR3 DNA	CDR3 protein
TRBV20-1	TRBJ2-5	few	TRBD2	TGCAGTGCTAGCCCTACTAGCGGGAGAGAGACCCAGTACTTC	CSASPTSGRETQYF
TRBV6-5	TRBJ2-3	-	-	TGTGCCAGCGGCCGGACGGGCACAGATACGCAGTATTTT	CASGRTGTDTQYF
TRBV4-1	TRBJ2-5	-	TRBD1	TGCGCCAGCAGCCAAACCGGGACAGAGGAGACCCAGTACTTC	CASSQTGTEETQYF
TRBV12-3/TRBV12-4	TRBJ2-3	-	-	TGTGCCAGCAGTTTAGTACAGGGTGGCAGTACAGATACGCAGTATTTT	CASSLVQGGSTDTQYF
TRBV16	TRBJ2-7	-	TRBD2	TGTGCCAGCCAAAGGCAACCCACTAGCGGGAATTCCTACGAGCAGTACTTC	CASQRQPTSGNSYEQYF
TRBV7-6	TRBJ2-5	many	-	TGTGCCAGCACACCTCCCCGGGGACCCCAGACCCAGTACTTC	CASTPPRGPQTQYF
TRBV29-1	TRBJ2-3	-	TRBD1	TGCAGCGCATACTCCGGGACAGGGACAGATACGCAGTATTTT	CSAYSGTGTDTQYF
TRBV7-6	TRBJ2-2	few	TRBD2	TGTGCCAGCAGCCCCTTTCAAGCGGGGGGCCTGAACACCGGGGAGCTGTTTTTT	CASSPFQAGGLNTGELFF
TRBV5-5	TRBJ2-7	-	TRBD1	TGTGCCAGCAGCTCGGGGCTCCGGGACAGGGCCCCGGGAGAGCAGTACTTC	CASSSGLRDRAPGEQYF
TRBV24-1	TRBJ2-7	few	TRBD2	TGTGCCACCAGTGACCCTAGCGGGAGTCCCCACGAGCAGTACTTC	CATSDPSGSPHEQYF
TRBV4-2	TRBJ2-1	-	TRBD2	TGTGCCAGCAGCCAAGATAGAGTAGCGGGAGCTATTGAGCAGTTCTTC	CASSQDRVAGAIEQFF
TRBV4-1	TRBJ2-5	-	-	TGCGCCAGCAGCCAGATGCTCCCCGAGACCCAGTACTTC	CASSQMLPETQYF
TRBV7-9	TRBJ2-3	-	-	TGTGCCAGCAGATTACAGATCACAGATACGCAGTATTTT	CASRLQITDTQYF
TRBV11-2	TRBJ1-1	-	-	TGTGCCAGCAGCTTATGGACCGGCCGGACTGAAGCTTTCTTT	CASSLWTGRTEAFF
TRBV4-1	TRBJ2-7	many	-	TGCGCCAGCAGCCTCGCCTGGGAGTACGAGCAGTACTTC	CASSLAWEYEQYF
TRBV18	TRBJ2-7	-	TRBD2	TGTGCCAGCTCACCGGAGGAGATGGCGGGAGTCCCCCACGAGCAGTACTTC	CASSPEEMAGVPHEQYF
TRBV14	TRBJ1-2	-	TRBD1	TGTGCCAGCAGCCAAGATAGGGGGCTCAGACCCCCTCGGTATGGCTACACCTTC	CASSQDRGLRPPRYGYTF
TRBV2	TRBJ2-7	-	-	TGTGCCAGCAGTCCCCGCTACGCGTGGTACGAGCAGTACTTC	CASSPRYAWYEQYF
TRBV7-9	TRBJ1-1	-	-	TGTGCCAGCATCCTTACAGGGCGCCCTGAAGCTTTCTTT	CASILTGRPEAFF
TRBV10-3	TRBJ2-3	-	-	TGTGCCATCAAAGGCACCTCCCCGGATACGCAGTATTTT	CAIKGTSPDTQYF
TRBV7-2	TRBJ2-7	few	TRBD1	TGTGCCAGCAGCTACCCCGGACAGGGGGCCTACGAGCAGTACTTC	CASSYPGQGAYEQYF
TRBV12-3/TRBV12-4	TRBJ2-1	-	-	TGTGCCAGCAGCGGGAGTACAGGAGCGGGTCAATGGCAGTTCTTC	CASSGSTGAGQWQFF
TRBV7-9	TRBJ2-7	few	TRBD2	TGTGCCAGCAGCTGGGGACTAGCGGGATATGGAACCTACGAGCAGTACTTC	CASSWGLAGYGTYEQYF